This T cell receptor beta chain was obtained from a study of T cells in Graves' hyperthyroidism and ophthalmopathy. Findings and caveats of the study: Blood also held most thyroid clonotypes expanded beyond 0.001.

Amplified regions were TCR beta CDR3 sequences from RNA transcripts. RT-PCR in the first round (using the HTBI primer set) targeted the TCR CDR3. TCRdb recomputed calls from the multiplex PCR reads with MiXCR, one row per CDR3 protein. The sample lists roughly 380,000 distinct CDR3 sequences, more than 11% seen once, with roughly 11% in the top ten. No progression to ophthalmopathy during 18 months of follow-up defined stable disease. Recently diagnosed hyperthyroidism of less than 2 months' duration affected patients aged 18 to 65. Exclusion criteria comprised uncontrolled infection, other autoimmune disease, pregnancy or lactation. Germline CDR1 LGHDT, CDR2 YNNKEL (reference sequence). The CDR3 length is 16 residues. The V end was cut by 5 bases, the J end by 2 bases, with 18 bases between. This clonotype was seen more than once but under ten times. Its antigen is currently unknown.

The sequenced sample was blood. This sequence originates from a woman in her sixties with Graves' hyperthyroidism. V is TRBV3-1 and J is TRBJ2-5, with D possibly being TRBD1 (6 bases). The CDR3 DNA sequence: TGTGCCAGCAGCGTCTTCTCCCTAGGGGGACAAGAGACCCAGTACTTC. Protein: CASSVFSLGGQETQYF.